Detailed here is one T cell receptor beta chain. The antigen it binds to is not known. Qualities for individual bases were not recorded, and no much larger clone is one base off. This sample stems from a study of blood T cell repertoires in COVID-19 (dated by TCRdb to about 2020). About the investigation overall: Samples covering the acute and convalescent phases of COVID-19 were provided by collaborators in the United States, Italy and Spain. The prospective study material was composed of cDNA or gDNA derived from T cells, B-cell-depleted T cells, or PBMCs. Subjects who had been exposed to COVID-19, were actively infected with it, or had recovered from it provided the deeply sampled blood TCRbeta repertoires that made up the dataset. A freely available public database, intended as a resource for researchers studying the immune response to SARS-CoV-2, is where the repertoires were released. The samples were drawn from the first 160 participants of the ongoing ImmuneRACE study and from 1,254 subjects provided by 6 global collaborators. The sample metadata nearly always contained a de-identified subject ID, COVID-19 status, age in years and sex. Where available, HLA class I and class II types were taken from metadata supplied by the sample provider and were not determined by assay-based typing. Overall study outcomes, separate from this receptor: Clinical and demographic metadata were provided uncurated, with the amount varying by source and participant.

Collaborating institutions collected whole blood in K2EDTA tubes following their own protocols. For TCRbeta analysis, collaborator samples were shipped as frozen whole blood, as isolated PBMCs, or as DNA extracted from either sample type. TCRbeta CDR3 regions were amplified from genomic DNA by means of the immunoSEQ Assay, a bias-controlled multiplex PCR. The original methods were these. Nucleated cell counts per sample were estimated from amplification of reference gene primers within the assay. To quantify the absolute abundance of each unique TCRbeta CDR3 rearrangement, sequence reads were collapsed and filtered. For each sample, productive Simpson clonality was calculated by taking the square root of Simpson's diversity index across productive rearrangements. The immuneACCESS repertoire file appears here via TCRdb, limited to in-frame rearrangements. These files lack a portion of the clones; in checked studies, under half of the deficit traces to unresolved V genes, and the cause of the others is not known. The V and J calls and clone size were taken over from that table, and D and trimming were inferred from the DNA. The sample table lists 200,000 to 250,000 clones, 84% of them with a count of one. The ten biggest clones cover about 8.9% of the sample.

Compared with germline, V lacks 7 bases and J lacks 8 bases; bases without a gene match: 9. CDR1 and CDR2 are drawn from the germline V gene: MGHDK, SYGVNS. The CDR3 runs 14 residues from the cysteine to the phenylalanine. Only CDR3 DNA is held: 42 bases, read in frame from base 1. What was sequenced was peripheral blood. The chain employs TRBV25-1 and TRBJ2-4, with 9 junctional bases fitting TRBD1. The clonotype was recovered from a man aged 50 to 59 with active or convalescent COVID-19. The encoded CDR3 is CASNGQGTGDIQYF. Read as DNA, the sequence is TGTGCCAGCAACGGACAGGGGACAGGTGACATTCAGTACTTC.